The clone carrying this TCR beta chain has ten or more counts. The antigen remains undetermined. Researchers amplified the TCR beta CDR3 regions from RNA transcripts. Using the HTBI primer set, a first-round RT-PCR was run on the TCR CDR3. Via MiXCR, TCRdb re-called the multiplex PCR reads, giving one row per CDR3 protein. This sample carries about 580,000 distinct CDR3 sequences, roughly 14% of them seen once, and the ten largest clones take more than 4.5%. This sample was included in a study of T cells in Graves' hyperthyroidism and ophthalmopathy. Turning to the study itself: Peripheral blood draws took place at initial diagnosis, ahead of any treatment. Study observations and caveats: Patients with ophthalmopathy were separated from those with stable hyperthyroidism by a 13 V-J model.

The blood was taken when hyperthyroidism was first diagnosed, before any ophthalmopathy symptoms showed up. The authors took PBMCs from roughly 9.5 ml fresh peripheral blood. The sequenced sample consisted of blood. The clonotype originates from a woman in her twenties or thirties with Graves' hyperthyroidism that later progressed to Graves' ophthalmopathy.

CDR3 loop: CASSENGIGGVGLNTEAFF. The CDR3 region has the DNA TGTGCCAGCAGTGAAAACGGGATCGGGGGGGTTGGTTTGAACACTGAAGCTTTCTTT. The chain recombines TRBV6-1 with TRBJ1-1; TRBD1 is a possible D gene (5 bases). CDR3 size: 19 residues. The V gene's germline CDR1 is MNHNS and CDR2 SASEGT. V lost 2 bases, J lost 0 bases, and 22 bases lay in between.